These 9 T cell receptor beta chains were all obtained from the same sample, sequenced in a study of blood T cell repertoires in COVID-19. Only in-frame clones appear in the TCRdb table, and some are missing; sequencing was by immunoSEQ multiplex PCR. The table shows 250,000 to 300,000 clones, with 88% occurring only once. The material sequenced was PBMCs or T cells enriched from blood (not recorded which). The receptors come from a woman aged 25-40 years who had recovered from COVID-19.

V is TRBV30 and J is TRBJ1-4; D perhaps matches TRBD1 (6 bases). V was cut by 3 bases and J by 12 bases, with 8 bases left in between. The CDR3 is made up of 10 amino acids. CDR1 and CDR2 (germline): GTSNPN, SVGIG (reference sequence). The DNA of the CDR3 is TGTGCCTGGAGGGGGGCCCAACTGTTTTTT. It translates to CAWRGAQLFF.

V and J are TRBV7-2 and TRBJ1-1; a weak D match, TRBD1 (6 bases). This CDR3 spans 14 amino acids. Trimming stripped 1 base from V and 1 base from J, with 7 bases between. In germline, CDR1 is SGHTA, CDR2 FQGNSA. The DNA for the CDR3 is TGTGCCAGCAGCTTAGACAGGGCGAACACTGAAGCTTTCTTT. Its protein product is CASSLDRANTEAFF.

This chain links TRBV29-1 with TRBJ2-4; D is possibly TRBD1 (6 bases). This CDR3 has 13 residues. Per the germline V gene, CDR1 is SQVTM and CDR2 is ANQGSEA. V gave up 8 bases and J gave up 0 bases, with 11 bases separating them. The CDR3 sequence: CSHRVLAKNIQYF. In nucleotides, the CDR3 is TGCAGCCACAGGGTCTTAGCCAAAAACATTCAGTACTTC.

The J gene is TRBJ2-2, the V gene TRBV24-1, with 11 bases aligning to TRBD1. V was clipped by 3 bases and J by 4 bases; unmatched bases: 6. There are 17 residues in the CDR3. The germline CDR1 and CDR2 sequences are KGHDR and SFDVKD. The CDR3 DNA sequence: TGTGCCACCAGTGATAGCCCCGGGACAGGGGGCACCGGGGAGCTGTTTTTT. Protein product: CATSDSPGTGGTGELFF.

The rearrangement uses TRBV29-1 and TRBJ2-7, with 8 nucleotides matching TRBD1. The V and J ends lost 5 bases and 11 bases, in that order; junction bases with no gene match: 11. Germline V gene sequence: CDR1 SQVTM, CDR2 ANQGSEA. This CDR3 has 12 residues. CDR3 nucleotide sequence: TGCAGCGTTAAACAGGGGGAAAGGGGCAAGTACTTC. It is translated as CSVKQGERGKYF.

V gene TRBV7-9 combines with J gene TRBJ2-7, with 8 nucleotides matching TRBD1. Germline CDR1 SEHNR, CDR2 FQNEAQ (reference sequence). The CDR3 runs to 19 residues. V shed 2 bases and J 5 bases; nucleotides not matched to a gene: 20. The CDR3 DNA reads TGTGCCAGCAGCTTACCCAGAGGTTCTAATACAGGGGGGTCTCACGAGCAGTACTTC. Its protein is CASSLPRGSNTGGSHEQYF.

The gene calls are TRBV7-2 and TRBJ1-2; D ambiguous. Looked up from germline, CDR1 is SGHTA and CDR2 is FQGNSA. The CDR3 is 14 residues long. Between the trimmed V and J ends, which lost 5 bases and 2 bases, there was a span of 12 bases. The CDR3 spells CASSPDAGNYGYTF. CDR3 in DNA: TGTGCCAGCAGCCCCGACGCGGGGAACTATGGCTACACCTTC. The variable domain in full, with the rest retrieved from reference TRBV7-2 and TRBJ1-2, is GAGVSQSPSNKVTEKGKDVELRCDPISGHTALYWYRQSLGQGLEFLIYFQGNSAPDKSGLPSDRFSAERTGGSVSTLTIQRTQQEDSAVYLCASSPDAGNYGYTFGSGTRLTVV.

There are a few counts of this clone. The chain combines TRBV28 with TRBJ1-1; 7 nucleotides agree with TRBD1. The CDR3 is made up of 15 amino acids. V shed 3 bases and J 2 bases; nucleotides not matched to a gene: 6. CDR1 and CDR2 (germline): MDHEN, SYDVKM. The CDR3 is CASSFGTAQNTEAFF. CDR3 coding DNA: TGTGCCAGCAGTTTCGGGACAGCTCAAAACACTGAAGCTTTCTTT.

The rearrangement uses TRBV7-2 and TRBJ1-5; possible D gene TRBD1, 5 bases. The germline V gene has CDR1 SGHTA and CDR2 FQGNSA. V dropped 4 bases and J dropped 6 bases, with 10 bases sitting between them. CDR3 length: 13 residues. The CDR3 reads CASSSGMGQPQHF. The CDR3 coding sequence is TGTGCCAGCAGCTCAGGGATGGGTCAGCCCCAGCATTTT.